The 11 T cell receptor beta chains given below trace back to one sample, sequenced in a study of shared clonotypes between healthy human individuals. Positive CCR7 selection of CD45RO-negative cells yielded the naive CD8 cells, and terminally differentiated effector memory CD45RA+ cells were excluded. TCRdb's table, derived via immunoSEQ multiplex PCR, lists solely in-frame clones and lacks some. The data show millions of clones, about 93% seen once. The sequencing input was naive CD8+ T cells from PBMCs. Receptors were obtained from a young man in good health. Some clones in this sample may be carry-over from other donors' samples.

The V call is TRBV4-1, the J call TRBJ1-2; D is possibly TRBD1 (6 bases). The CDR3 is made up of 15 amino acids. Trimming removed 5 bases at V and 7 bases at J, with 20 bases between. Germline V gives CDR1 MGHRA, CDR2 YSYEKL. The CDR3 nucleotides are TGCGCCAGCAGCGGGGGCGTAGGCGGGGGCCTTGGCTACACCTTC. Residues: CASSGGVGGGLGYTF.

V and J are TRBV9 and TRBJ2-1; D possibly corresponds to TRBD2 (6 bases). The germline V gene encodes CDR1 SGDLS and CDR2 YYNGEE. The length of the CDR3 is 17 residues. V lost 0 bases, J lost 9 bases, and 22 bases lay in between. The CDR3 DNA reads TGTGCCAGCAGCGTAGGACCGTTGCTAGCGCGATGGGGTGAGCAGTTCTTC. It specifies CASSVGPLLARWGEQFF.

Remarks on this clone: Other DNA sequences in this sample translate to the same CDR3. The chain is built from TRBV18 and TRBJ2-1, with 9 bases lining up with TRBD1. CDR1 is KGHSH, CDR2 LQKENI, per germline. There are 13 residues in the CDR3. Trimming cost V 3 bases and J 8 bases; bases outside gene matches: 2. CDR3 nucleotide sequence: TGTGCCAGCTCACCGGACAGGGGCGATGAGCAGTTCTTC. As protein: CASSPDRGDEQFF.

This clone appeared once. The chain combines TRBV28 with TRBJ2-1; 8 nucleotides agree with TRBD2. The J segment lost 6 bases and the V segment lost 2 bases, leaving 9 bases of the junction unmatched. The CDR3 length is 16 residues. Germline-derived CDR1 and CDR2 are MDHEN and SYDVKM. The CDR3 DNA is TGTGCCAGCAGTTTAGATGCCGGGACTAGGGCCAATGAGCAGTTCTTC. Protein product: CASSLDAGTRANEQFF.

The chain links TRBV2 to TRBJ2-5, with TRBD2 matching 7 bases. This CDR3 is 18 amino acids long. The germline gives CDR1 SNHLY, CDR2 FYNNEI. With V trimmed by 3 bases and J by 1 base, 14 bases remained unmatched. CDR3 region: CASSEGGKTDFSQETQYF. Here the CDR3 DNA reads TGTGCCAGCAGTGAGGGGGGGAAGACAGATTTTTCCCAAGAGACCCAGTACTTC. The full variable domain, with the rest looked up from reference TRBV2 and TRBJ2-5, is EPEVTQTPSHQVTQMGQEVILRCVPISNHLYFYWYRQILGQKVEFLVSFYNNEISEKSEIFDDQFSVERPDGSNFTLKIRSTKLEDSAMYFCASSEGGKTDFSQETQYFGPGTRLLVL.

This chain uses TRBV2 with TRBJ2-2; no definite D call. Deletions cut 10 bases from V and 1 base from J, with 13 bases between. The CDR3 spans 14 residues. In germline, CDR1 is SNHLY, CDR2 FYNNEI. The CDR3 nucleotides read TGTGCCACCCCGGGTGGGGTGAACACCGGGGAGCTGTTTTTT. Its translation: CATPGGVNTGELFF.

This chain connects TRBV28 to TRBJ2-3; TRBD1 aligns across 9 bases. V gave up 6 bases and J gave up 0 bases; unmatched junction bases: 7. This CDR3 spans 16 amino acids. Germline assignment: CDR1 MDHEN and CDR2 SYDVKM. As DNA, the CDR3 is TGTGCCAGCAGCAACTCCGGGACAGGGAGCACAGATACGCAGTATTTT. It translates to CASSNSGTGSTDTQYF.

J is TRBJ1-2 and V is TRBV6-5; D gene ambiguous. V was trimmed by 4 bases and J by 4 bases, leaving 10 bases between them. This CDR3 spans 13 amino acids. Germline lookup yields CDR1 MNHEY and CDR2 SVGAGI. CDR3 bases: TGTGCCAGCAGTTTGGGCAGGATCTATGGCTACACCTTC. It encodes CASSLGRIYGYTF.

The V and J genes are TRBV7-9 and TRBJ2-3; D is perhaps TRBD2 (6 bases). Germline CDR1 is SEHNR and CDR2 is FQNEAQ (reference sequence). V was clipped by 1 base and J by 0 bases, with 14 bases between them. CDR3 size: 17 residues. CDR3 in amino acids: CASSLEWDGTSTDTQYF. The CDR3 region has the DNA TGTGCCAGCAGCTTAGAGTGGGACGGGACTAGCACAGATACGCAGTATTTT.

CDR3 in DNA: TGCAGCGTCCAGGGGGTTTGGGGCTACACCTTC. This sequence encodes CSVQGVWGYTF. This chain links TRBV29-1 with TRBJ1-2; TRBD1 agrees at 7 bases. The junction had 6 bases not matched to a gene; V was cut back by 6 bases and J by 8 bases. The CDR3 sequence is 11 residues long. In germline, CDR1 is SQVTM, CDR2 ANQGSEA.

The chain joins TRBV19 to TRBJ1-1, with a possible D match to TRBD1 (5 bases). The germline CDR1 and CDR2 sequences are LNHDA and SQIVND (reference sequence). V gave up 5 bases and J gave up 3 bases, with 19 bases separating them. This CDR3 is 16 amino acids long. CDR3 in DNA: TGTGCCAGTAGTCCCGGTGTAGGGGTGTTGGACACTGAAGCTTTCTTT. It yields the protein CASSPGVGVLDTEAFF.